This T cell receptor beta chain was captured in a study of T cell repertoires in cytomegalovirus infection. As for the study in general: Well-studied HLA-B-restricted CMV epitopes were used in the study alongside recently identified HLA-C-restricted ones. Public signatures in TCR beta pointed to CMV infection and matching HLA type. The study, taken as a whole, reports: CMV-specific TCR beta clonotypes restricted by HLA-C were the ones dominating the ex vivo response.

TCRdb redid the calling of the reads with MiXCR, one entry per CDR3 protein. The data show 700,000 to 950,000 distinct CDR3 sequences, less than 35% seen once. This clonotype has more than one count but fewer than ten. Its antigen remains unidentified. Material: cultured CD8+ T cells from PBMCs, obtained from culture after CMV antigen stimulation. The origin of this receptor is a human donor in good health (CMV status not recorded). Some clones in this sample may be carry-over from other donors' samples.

CDR3 residues: CSVEFTSGGAVDTQYF. CDR3 bases: TGCAGCGTTGAATTCACTAGCGGGGGGGCCGTAGATACGCAGTATTTT. The chain has TRBV29-1 and TRBJ2-3, with TRBD2 identical over 13 bases. Germline CDR1 and CDR2: SQVTM and ANQGSEA. CDR3 length: 16 residues. J lost 5 bases, V lost 2 bases, and 7 bases had no gene match.